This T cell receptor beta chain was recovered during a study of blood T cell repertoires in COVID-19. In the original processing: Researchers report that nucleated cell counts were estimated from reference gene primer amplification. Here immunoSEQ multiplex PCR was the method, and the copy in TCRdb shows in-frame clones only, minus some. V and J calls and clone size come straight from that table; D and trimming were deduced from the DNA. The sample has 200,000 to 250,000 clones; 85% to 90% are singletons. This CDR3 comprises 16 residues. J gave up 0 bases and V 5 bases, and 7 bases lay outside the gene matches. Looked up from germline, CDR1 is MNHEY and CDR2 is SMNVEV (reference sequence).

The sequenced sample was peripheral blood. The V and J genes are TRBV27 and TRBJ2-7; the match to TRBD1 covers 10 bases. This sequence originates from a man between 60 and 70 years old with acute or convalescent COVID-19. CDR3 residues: CASSPPGQGFSYEQYF. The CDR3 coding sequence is TGTGCCAGCAGTCCCCCGGGACAGGGGTTCTCCTACGAGCAGTACTTC.